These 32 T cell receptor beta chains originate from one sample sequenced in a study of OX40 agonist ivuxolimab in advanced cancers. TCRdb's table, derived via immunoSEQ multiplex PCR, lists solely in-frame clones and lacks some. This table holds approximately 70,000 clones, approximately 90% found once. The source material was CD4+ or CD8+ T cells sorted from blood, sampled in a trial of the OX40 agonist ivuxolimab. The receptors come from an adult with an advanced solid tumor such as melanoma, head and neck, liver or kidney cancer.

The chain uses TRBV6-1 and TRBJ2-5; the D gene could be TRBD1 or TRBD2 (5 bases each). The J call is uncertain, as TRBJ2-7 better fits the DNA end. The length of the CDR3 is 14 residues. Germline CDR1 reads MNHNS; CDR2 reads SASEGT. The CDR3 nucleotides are TGTGCCAGCAGTCGGGACCCCAGCTCCTACGAGCAGTACTTC. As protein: CASSRDPSSYEQYF.

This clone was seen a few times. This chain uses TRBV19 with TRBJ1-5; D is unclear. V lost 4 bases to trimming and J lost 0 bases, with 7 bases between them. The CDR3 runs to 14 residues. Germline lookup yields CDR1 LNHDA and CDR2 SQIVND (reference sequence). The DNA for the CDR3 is TGTGCCAGTAGTAACCCTAATAGCAATCAGCCCCAGCATTTT. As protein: CASSNPNSNQPQHF.

The CDR3 bases are TGTGCCAGTAGTGAACAGGGTAAAGAGACCCAGTACTTC. Translating gives CASSEQGKETQYF. V usage is TRBV19 and J usage is TRBJ2-5; a weak D match, TRBD1 (6 bases). CDR1 and CDR2 (germline): LNHDA, SQIVND (reference sequence). The CDR3 is 13 residues long. Trimming shortened V by 5 bases and J by 3 bases, and 10 bases separated the two germline ends.

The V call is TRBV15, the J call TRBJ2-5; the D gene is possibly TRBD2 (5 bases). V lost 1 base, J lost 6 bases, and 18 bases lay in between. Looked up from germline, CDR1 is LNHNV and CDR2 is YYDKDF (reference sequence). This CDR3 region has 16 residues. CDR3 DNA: TGTGCCACCAGCAGAGTTGTGGGAGCGAATGGCCAGACCCAGTACTTC. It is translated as CATSRVVGANGQTQYF.

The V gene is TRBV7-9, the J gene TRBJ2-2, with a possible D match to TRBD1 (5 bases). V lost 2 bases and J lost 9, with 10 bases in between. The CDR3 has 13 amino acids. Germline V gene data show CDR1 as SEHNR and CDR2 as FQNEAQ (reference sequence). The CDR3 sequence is CASSLKGAWELFF. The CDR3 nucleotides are TGTGCCAGCAGCTTAAAAGGGGCGTGGGAGCTGTTTTTT.

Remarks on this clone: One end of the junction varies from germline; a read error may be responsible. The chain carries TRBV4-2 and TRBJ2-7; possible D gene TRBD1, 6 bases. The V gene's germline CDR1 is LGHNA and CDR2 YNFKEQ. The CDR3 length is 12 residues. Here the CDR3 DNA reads TGTGCCAGCAGCCAAGATTCCGGGACACTAAACTTC. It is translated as CASSQDSGTLNF.

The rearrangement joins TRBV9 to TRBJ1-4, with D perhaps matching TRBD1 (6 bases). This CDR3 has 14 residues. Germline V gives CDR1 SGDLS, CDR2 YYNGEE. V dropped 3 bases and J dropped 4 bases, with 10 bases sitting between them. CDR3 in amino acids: CASSGRDNNEKLFF. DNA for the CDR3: TGTGCCAGCAGCGGTCGGGACAATAATGAAAAACTGTTTTTT.

The CDR3 loop is CATSRKNANTGELFF. The CDR3 nucleotides are TGTGCCACCAGCAGGAAGAACGCGAACACCGGGGAGCTGTTTTTT. This sequence joins TRBV15 and TRBJ2-2; D gene unclear. V lost 3 bases to trimming and J lost 0 bases, with 8 bases between them. From germline, CDR1 is LNHNV and CDR2 YYDKDF (reference sequence). The CDR3 is 15 amino acids.

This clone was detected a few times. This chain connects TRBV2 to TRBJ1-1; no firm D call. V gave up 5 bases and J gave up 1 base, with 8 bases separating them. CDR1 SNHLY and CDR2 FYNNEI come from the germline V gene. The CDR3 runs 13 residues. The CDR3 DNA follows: TGTGCCAGCAGTCAACAGCCGAACACTGAAGCTTTCTTT. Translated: CASSQQPNTEAFF. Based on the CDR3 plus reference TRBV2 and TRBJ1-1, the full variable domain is EPEVTQTPSHQVTQMGQEVILRCVPISNHLYFYWYRQILGQKVEFLVSFYNNEISEKSEIFDDQFSVERPDGSNFTLKIRSTKLEDSAMYFCASSQQPNTEAFFGQGTRLTVV.

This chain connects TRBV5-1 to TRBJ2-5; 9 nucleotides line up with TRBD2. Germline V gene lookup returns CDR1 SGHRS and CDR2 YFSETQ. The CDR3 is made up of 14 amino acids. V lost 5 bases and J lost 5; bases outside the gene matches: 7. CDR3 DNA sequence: TGCGCCAGCAGGCCCGCGGGGGGGCTTGAGACCCAGTACTTC. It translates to CASRPAGGLETQYF. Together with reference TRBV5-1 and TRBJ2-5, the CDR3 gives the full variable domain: KAGVTQTPRYLIKTRGQQVTLSCSPISGHRSVSWYQQTPGQGLQFLFEYFSETQRNKGNFPGRFSGRQFSNSRSEMNVSTLELGDSALYLCASRPAGGLETQYFGPGTRLLVL.

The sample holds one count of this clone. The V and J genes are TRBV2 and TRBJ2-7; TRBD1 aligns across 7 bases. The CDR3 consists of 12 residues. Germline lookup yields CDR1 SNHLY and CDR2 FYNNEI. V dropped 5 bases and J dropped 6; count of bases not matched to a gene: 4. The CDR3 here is CASSYTGAEQYF. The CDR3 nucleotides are TGTGCCAGCAGTTATACAGGGGCCGAGCAGTACTTC.

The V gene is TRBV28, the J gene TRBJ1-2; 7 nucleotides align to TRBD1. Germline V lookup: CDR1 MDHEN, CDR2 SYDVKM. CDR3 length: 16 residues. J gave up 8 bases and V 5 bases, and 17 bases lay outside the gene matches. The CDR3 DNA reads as TGTGCCAGCAGTCCTGGATCGACAGGGATCTTATCGGGCTACACCTTC. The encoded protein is CASSPGSTGILSGYTF.

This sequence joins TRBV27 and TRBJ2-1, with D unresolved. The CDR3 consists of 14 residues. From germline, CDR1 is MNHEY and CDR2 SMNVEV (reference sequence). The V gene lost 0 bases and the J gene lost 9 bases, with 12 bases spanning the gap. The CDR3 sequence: CASSLSKDNGEQFF. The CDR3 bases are TGTGCCAGCAGTTTATCTAAAGATAATGGTGAGCAGTTCTTC.

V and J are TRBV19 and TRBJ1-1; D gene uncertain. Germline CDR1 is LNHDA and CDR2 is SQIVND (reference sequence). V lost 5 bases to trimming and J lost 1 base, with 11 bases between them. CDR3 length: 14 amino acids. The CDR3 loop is CASSWALGNTEAFF. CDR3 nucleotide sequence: TGTGCCAGTAGTTGGGCCCTGGGGAACACTGAAGCTTTCTTT.

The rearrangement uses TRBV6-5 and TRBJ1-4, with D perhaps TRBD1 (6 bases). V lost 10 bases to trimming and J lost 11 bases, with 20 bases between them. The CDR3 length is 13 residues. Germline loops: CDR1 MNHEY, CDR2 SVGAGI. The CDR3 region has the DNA TGTGCCACCCAGGTCATCGGGACAAAGAAACTGTTTTTT. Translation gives CATQVIGTKKLFF.

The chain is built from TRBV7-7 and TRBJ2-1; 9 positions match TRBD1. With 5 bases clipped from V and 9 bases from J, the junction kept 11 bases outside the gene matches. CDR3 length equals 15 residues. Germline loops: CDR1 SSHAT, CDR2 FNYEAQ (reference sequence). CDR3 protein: CASSPGQGITVEQFF. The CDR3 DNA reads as TGTGCCAGCAGCCCCGGACAGGGGATAACAGTTGAGCAGTTCTTC.

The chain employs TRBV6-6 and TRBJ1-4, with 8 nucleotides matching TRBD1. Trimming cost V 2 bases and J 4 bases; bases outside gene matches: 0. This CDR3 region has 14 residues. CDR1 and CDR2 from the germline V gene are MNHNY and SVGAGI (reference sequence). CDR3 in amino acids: CASSYGQGNEKLFF. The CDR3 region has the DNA TGTGCCAGCAGTTACGGACAGGGTAATGAAAAACTGTTTTTT.

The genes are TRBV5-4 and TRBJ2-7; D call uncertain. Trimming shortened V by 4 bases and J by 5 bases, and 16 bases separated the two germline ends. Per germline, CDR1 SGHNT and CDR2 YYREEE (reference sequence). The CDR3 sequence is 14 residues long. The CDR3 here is CASSRPGELDEQYF. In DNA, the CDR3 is TGTGCCAGCAGCCGACCTGGAGAACTCGACGAGCAGTACTTC. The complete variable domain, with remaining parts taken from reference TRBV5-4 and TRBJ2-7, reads ETGVTQSPTHLIKTRGQQVTLRCSSQSGHNTVSWYQQALGQGPQFIFQYYREEENGRGNFPPRFSGLQFPNYSSELNVNALELDDSALYLCASSRPGELDEQYFGPGTRLTVT.

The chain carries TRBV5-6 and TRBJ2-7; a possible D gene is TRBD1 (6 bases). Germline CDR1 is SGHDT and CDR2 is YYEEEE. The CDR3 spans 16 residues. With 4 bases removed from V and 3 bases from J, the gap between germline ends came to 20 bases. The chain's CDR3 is CASSRFLYRVNYEQYF. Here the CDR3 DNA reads TGTGCCAGCAGCCGTTTTCTTTACAGGGTGAACTACGAGCAGTACTTC.

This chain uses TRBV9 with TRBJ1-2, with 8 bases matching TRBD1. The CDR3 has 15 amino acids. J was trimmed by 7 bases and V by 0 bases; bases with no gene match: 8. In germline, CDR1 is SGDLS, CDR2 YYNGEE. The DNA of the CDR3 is TGTGCCAGCAGCGTAGATCCAGGGGGCCTGGGTGGCTACACCTTC. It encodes CASSVDPGGLGGYTF.

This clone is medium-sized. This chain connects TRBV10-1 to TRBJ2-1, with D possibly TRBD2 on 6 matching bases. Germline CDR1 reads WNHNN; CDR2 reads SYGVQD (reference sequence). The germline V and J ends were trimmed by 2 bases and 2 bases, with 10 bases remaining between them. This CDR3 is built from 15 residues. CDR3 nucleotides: TGCGCCAGCAGTGAGGCGGGGTCTCCCTACAATGAGCAGTTCTTC. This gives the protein CASSEAGSPYNEQFF.

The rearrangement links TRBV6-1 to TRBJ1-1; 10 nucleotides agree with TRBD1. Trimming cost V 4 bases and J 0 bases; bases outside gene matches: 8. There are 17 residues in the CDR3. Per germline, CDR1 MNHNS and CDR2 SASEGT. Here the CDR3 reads CASSGRDRGLMNTEAFF. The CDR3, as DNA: TGTGCCAGCAGTGGTAGGGACAGGGGCCTCATGAACACTGAAGCTTTCTTT.

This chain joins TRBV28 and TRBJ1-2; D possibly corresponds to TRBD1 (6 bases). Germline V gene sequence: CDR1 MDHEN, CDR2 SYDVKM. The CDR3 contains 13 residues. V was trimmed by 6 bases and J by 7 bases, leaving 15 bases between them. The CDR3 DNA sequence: TGTGCCAGCAGCGCAGGGGTCCTTTCTGGCTACACCTTC. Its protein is CASSAGVLSGYTF.

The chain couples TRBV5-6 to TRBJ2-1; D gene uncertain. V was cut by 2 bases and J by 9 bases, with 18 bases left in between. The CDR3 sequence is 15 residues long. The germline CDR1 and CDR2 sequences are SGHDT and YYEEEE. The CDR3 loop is CASSFGLGVSIEQFF. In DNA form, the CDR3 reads TGTGCCAGCAGCTTCGGGTTAGGTGTGTCTATTGAGCAGTTCTTC.

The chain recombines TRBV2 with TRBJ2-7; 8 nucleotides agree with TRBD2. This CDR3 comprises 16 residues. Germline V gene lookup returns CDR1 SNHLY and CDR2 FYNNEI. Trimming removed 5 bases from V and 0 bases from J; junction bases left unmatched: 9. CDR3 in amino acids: CASSYLAGESSYEQYF. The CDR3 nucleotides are TGTGCCAGCAGTTACCTAGCGGGCGAAAGCTCCTACGAGCAGTACTTC.

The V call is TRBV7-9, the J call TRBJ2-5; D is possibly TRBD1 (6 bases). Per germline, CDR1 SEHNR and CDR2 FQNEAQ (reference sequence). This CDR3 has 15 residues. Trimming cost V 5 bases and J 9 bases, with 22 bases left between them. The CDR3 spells CASSHIDRGSPAQYF. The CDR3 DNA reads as TGTGCCAGCAGCCATATAGATAGGGGGAGTCCGGCCCAGTACTTC.

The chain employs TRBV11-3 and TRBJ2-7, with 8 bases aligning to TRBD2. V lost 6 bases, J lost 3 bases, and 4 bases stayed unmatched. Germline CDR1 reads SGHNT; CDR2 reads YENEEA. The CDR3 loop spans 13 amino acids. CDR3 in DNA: TGTGCCAGCAGTCGCGGGGGGAGCTACGAGCAGTACTTC. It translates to CASSRGGSYEQYF.

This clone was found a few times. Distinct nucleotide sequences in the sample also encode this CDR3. CDR3 amino acids: CASSQSGSGNTIYF. The CDR3 nucleotides are TGTGCCAGCAGCCAGTCGGGGTCTGGAAACACCATATATTTT. The chain joins TRBV14 to TRBJ1-3; the D is unclear. V lost 3 bases to trimming and J lost 1 base, with 7 bases between them. The germline CDR1 and CDR2 sequences are SGHDN and FVKESK. CDR3 size: 14 residues.

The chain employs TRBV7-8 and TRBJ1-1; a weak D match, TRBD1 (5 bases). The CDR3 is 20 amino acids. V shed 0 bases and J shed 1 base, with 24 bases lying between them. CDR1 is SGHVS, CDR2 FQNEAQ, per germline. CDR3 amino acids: CASSLAGSRGTGFQNTEAFF. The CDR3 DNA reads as TGTGCCAGCAGCTTAGCGGGTAGTAGGGGAACGGGTTTTCAGAACACTGAAGCTTTCTTT.

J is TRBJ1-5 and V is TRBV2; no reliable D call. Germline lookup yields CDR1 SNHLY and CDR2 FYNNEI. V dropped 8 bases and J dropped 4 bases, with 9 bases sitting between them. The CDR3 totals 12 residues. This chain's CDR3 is CASAGVNQPQHF. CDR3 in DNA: TGTGCCAGCGCCGGCGTAAATCAGCCCCAGCATTTT. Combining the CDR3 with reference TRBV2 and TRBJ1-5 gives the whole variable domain EPEVTQTPSHQVTQMGQEVILRCVPISNHLYFYWYRQILGQKVEFLVSFYNNEISEKSEIFDDQFSVERPDGSNFTLKIRSTKLEDSAMYFCASAGVNQPQHFGDGTRLSIL.

CDR3 sequence reads: CASSNRLAGGYNEQFF. CDR3 nucleotide sequence: TGTGCCAGCAGTAATCGACTAGCGGGGGGTTACAATGAGCAGTTCTTC. The genes are TRBV6-6 and TRBJ2-1, with 13 positions matching TRBD2. The CDR3 length is 16 residues. In germline, CDR1 is MNHNY, CDR2 SVGAGI (reference sequence). Trimming removed 5 bases from V and 4 bases from J; junction bases left unmatched: 5.

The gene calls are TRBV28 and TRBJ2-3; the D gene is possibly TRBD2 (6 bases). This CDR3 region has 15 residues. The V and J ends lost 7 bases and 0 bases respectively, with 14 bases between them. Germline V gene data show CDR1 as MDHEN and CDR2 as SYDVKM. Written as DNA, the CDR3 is TGTGCCAGCAACGGCGGGGCGCATAGCACAGATACGCAGTATTTT. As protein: CASNGGAHSTDTQYF.